This T cell receptor (beta chain) was recovered during a study of blood T cells in healthy people across ages. Study details: About one barcoded beta molecule per two T cells was the capture yield of template switching. Broader study findings: More naive CD4+ cells and higher diversity were found in long-lived than in aged donors.

Primers used in a second PCR of about 7 to 12 cycles were a sample-barcoded 5' primer and a J-beta primer mix. A 12-random-nucleotide template-switch adaptor tagged each cDNA molecule. TCRdb itself ran the 5' RACE reads through MiXCR, one entry per CDR3 protein. Here the sample spans more than 1,400,000 distinct CDR3 sequences, about 43% being singletons. Germline V CDR1 and CDR2: DFQATT, SNEGSKA (reference sequence). V was pared by 6 bases and J by 6 bases, with 15 bases between. The CDR3 is 13 residues long. In this sample, this clonotype turned up a few times. Its antigen remains unknown. Sequenced sample: blood. The chain has TRBV20-1 and TRBJ2-1; D is undetermined. This sequence originates from a woman under 30 in good health. CDR3 region: CSAAKTLFNEQFF. The CDR3 bases are TGCAGTGCAGCAAAAACCTTATTCAATGAGCAGTTCTTC.